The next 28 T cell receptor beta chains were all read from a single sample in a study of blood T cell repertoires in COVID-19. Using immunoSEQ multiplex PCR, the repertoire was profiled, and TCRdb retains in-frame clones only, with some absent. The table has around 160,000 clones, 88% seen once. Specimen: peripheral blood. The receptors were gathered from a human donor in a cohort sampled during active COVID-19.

The CDR3 DNA is TGTGCCTGGAGTTACGGACAGGTCAGCAATCAGCCCCAGCATTTT. Translated: CAWSYGQVSNQPQHF. This chain links TRBV30 with TRBJ1-5, with 7 bases lining up with TRBD1. Germline loops: CDR1 GTSNPN, CDR2 SVGIG (reference sequence). The ends lost 2 bases at V and 1 base at J; junction bases unmatched: 5. This CDR3 spans 15 amino acids. Combining the CDR3 with reference TRBV30 and TRBJ1-5 gives the whole variable domain SQTIHQWPATLVQPVGSPLSLECTVEGTSNPNLYWYRQAAGRGLQLLFYSVGIGQISSEVPQNLSASRPQDRQFILSSKKLLLSDSGFYLCAWSYGQVSNQPQHFGDGTRLSIL.

This chain's CDR3 is CASSLGQVSPYEQYF. The CDR3, as DNA: TGTGCCAGCAGCCTGGGACAGGTGTCCCCCTACGAGCAGTACTTC. This chain uses TRBV13 with TRBJ2-7, with 8 positions matching TRBD1. CDR3 length: 15 amino acids. Germline V lookup: CDR1 PRHDT, CDR2 FYEKMQ (reference sequence). Trimming at V came to 5 bases and at J to 2 bases, leaving 8 bases not matched to a gene.

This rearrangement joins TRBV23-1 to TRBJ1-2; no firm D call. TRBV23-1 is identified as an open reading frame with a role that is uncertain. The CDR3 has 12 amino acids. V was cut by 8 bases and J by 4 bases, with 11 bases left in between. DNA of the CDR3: TGCGCCAGCTGCCGGGAACGCTATGGCTACACCTTC. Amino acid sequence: CASCRERYGYTF.

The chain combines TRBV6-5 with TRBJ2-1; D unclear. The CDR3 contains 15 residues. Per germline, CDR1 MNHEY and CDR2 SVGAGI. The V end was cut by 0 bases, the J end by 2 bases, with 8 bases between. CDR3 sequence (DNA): TGTGCCAGCAGTTACTCCGGCGGAACCTACAATGAGCAGTTCTTC. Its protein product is CASSYSGGTYNEQFF.

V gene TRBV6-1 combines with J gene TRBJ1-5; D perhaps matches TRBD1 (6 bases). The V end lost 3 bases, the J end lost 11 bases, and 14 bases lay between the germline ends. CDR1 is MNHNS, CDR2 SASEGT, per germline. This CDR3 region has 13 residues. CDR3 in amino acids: CASSEEQGLSQHF. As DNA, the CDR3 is TGTGCCAGCAGTGAGGAACAGGGTTTGTCCCAGCATTTT.

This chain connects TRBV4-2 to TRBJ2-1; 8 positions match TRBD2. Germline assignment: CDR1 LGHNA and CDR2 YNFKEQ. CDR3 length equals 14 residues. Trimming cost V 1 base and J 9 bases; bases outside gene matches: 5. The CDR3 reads CASSQGISGGEQFF. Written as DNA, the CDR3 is TGTGCCAGCAGCCAAGGTATCAGCGGGGGTGAGCAGTTCTTC.

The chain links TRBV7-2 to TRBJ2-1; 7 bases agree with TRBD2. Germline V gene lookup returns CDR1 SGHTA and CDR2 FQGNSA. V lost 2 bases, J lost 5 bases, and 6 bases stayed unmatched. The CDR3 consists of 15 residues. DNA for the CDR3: TGTGCCAGCAGCTTACAAGCGGGGAATCACAATGAGCAGTTCTTC. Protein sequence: CASSLQAGNHNEQFF.

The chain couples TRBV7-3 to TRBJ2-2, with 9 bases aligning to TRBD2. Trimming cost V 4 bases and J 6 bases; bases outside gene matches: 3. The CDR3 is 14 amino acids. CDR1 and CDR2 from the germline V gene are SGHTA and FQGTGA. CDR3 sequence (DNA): TGTGCCAGCAGCTCGCAGCGGGAGGCCGGGGAGCTGTTTTTT. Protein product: CASSSQREAGELFF.

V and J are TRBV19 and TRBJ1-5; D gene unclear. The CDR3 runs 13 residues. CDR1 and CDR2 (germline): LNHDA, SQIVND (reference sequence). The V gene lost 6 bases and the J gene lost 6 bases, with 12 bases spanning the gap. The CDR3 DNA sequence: TGTGCCAGTAGATCCCCGGGAGTTCAGCCCCAGCATTTT. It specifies CASRSPGVQPQHF.

The CDR3 DNA sequence: TGTGCCAGCAGCGGACAGTTCGTTTATTCACCCCTCCACTTT. Its protein is CASSGQFVYSPLHF. This chain connects TRBV9 to TRBJ1-6, with a tentative D call TRBD1 (5 bases). This CDR3 contains 14 residues. V dropped 3 bases and J dropped 8 bases, with 12 bases sitting between them. Germline-derived CDR1 and CDR2 are SGDLS and YYNGEE.

CDR3 amino acids: CASSLSGLYNEQFF. The CDR3 bases are TGTGCCAGCAGCTTGTCCGGACTCTACAATGAGCAGTTCTTC. This rearrangement joins TRBV9 to TRBJ2-1; TRBD2 is a possible D gene (5 bases). This CDR3 spans 14 amino acids. Germline CDR1 SGDLS, CDR2 YYNGEE. The ends were cut back, 4 bases at V and 3 bases at J, with 11 bases in the middle.

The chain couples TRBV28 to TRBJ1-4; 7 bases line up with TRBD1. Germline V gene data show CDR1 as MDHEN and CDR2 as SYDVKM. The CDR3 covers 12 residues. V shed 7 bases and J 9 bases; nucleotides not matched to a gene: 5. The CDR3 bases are TGTGCCAGCAAGACGACAGGGCAAAAACTGTTTTTT. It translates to CASKTTGQKLFF.

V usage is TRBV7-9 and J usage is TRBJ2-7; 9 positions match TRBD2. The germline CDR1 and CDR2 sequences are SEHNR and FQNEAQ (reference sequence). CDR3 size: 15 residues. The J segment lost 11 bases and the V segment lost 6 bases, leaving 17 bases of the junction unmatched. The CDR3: CASSPTSGLLGTEYF. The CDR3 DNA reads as TGTGCCAGCAGTCCGACTAGCGGACTTTTAGGGACCGAGTACTTC.

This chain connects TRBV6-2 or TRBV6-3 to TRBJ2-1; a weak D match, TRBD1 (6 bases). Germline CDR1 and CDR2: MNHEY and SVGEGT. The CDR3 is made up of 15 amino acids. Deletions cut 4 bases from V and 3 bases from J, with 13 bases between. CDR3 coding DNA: TGTGCCAGCAGTTCCCTTGACAGGTTCTACAATGAGCAGTTCTTC. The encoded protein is CASSSLDRFYNEQFF.

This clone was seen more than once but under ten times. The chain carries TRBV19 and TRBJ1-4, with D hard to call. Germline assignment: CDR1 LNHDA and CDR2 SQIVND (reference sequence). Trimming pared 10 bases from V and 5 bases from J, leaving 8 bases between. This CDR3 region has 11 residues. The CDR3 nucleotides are TGTGCCACACAGCAAAATGAAAAACTGTTTTTT. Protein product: CATQQNEKLFF.

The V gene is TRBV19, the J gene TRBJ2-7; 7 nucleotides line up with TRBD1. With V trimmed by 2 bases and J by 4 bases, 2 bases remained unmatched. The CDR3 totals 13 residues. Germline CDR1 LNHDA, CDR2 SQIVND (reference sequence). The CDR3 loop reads CASSIPGGYEQYF. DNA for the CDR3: TGTGCCAGTAGTATACCAGGGGGTTACGAGCAGTACTTC.

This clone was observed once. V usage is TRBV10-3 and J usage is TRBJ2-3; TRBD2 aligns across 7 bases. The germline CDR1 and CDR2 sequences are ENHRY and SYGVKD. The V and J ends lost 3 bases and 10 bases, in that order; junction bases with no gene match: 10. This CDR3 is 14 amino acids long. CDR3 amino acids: CAISESSGNGPQYF. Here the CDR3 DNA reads TGTGCCATCAGTGAATCTAGCGGTAACGGACCGCAGTATTTT.

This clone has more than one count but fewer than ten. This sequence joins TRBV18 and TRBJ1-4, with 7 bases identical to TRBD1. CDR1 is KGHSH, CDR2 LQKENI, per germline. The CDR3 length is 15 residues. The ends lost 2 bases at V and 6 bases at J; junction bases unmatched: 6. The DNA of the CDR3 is TGTGCCAGCTCACCAGGGAGACAGGGATATGAAAAACTGTTTTTT. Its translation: CASSPGRQGYEKLFF.

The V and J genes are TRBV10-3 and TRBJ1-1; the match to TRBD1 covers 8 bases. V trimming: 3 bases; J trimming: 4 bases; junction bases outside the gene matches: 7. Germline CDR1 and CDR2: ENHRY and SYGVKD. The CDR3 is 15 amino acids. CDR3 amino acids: CAISDQGAGGTEAFF. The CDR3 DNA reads TGTGCCATCAGTGATCAGGGGGCTGGGGGCACTGAAGCTTTCTTT.

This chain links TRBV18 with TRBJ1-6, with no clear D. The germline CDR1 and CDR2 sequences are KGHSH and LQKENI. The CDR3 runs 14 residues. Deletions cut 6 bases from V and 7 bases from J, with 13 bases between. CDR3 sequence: CASSNQEVNSPLHF. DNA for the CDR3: TGTGCCAGCTCCAACCAGGAGGTAAATTCACCCCTCCACTTT.

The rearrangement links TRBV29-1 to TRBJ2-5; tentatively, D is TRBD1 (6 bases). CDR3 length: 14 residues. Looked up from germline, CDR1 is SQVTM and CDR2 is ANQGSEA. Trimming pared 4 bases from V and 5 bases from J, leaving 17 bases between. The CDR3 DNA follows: TGCAGCGTTGTTGGGTTACAGGGTTTCGAGACCCAGTACTTC. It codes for CSVVGLQGFETQYF.

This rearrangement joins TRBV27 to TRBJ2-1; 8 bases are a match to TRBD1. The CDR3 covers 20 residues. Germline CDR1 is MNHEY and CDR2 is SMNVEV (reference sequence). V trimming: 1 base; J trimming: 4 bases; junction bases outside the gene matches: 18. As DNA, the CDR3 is TGTGCCAGCAGTTTATGGCCCCCGACAGGGGATGGGAGGCTTTACAATGAGCAGTTCTTC. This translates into CASSLWPPTGDGRLYNEQFF.

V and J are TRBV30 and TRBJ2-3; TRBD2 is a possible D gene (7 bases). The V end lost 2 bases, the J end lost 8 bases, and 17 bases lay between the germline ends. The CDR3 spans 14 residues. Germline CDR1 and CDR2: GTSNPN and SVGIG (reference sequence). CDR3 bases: TGTGCCTGGAGTTTACGGGGGGCCAGGAGTACGCAGTATTTT. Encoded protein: CAWSLRGARSTQYF.

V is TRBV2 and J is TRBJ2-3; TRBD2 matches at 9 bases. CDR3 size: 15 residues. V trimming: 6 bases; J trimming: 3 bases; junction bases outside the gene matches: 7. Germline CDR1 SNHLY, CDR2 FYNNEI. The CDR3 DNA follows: TGTGCCAGCAGCGCCAATGCGGGGGGGACAGATACGCAGTATTTT. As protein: CASSANAGGTDTQYF.

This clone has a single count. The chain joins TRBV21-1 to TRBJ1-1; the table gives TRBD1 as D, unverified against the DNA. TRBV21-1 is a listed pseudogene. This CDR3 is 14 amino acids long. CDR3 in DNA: TGTGCCAGCAGCAAAGGGGACAGGTACACTGAAGCTTTCTTT. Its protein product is CASSKGDRYTEAFF.

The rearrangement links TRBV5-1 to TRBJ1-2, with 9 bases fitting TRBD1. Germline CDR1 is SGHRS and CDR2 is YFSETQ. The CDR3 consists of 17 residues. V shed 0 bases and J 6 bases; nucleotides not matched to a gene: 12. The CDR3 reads CASSLEGQGMYGDGYTF. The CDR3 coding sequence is TGCGCCAGCAGCTTGGAGGGACAGGGAATGTATGGAGATGGCTACACCTTC.

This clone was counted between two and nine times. CDR3 sequence (DNA): TGTGCCATTCTAGCGGGGCCCCAAGAGACCCAGTACTTC. It is translated as CAILAGPQETQYF. The chain has TRBV6-6 and TRBJ2-5; TRBD2 matches at 9 bases. This CDR3 is built from 13 residues. With V trimmed by 10 bases and J by 1 base, 4 bases remained unmatched. The germline V gene has CDR1 MNHNY and CDR2 SVGAGI (reference sequence).

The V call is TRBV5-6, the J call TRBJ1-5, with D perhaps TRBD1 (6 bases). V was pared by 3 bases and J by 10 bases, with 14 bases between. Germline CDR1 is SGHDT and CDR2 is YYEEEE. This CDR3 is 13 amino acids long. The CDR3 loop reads CASSSLQGSPQHF. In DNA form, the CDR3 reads TGTGCCAGCAGCTCCCTACAGGGATCCCCCCAGCATTTT.